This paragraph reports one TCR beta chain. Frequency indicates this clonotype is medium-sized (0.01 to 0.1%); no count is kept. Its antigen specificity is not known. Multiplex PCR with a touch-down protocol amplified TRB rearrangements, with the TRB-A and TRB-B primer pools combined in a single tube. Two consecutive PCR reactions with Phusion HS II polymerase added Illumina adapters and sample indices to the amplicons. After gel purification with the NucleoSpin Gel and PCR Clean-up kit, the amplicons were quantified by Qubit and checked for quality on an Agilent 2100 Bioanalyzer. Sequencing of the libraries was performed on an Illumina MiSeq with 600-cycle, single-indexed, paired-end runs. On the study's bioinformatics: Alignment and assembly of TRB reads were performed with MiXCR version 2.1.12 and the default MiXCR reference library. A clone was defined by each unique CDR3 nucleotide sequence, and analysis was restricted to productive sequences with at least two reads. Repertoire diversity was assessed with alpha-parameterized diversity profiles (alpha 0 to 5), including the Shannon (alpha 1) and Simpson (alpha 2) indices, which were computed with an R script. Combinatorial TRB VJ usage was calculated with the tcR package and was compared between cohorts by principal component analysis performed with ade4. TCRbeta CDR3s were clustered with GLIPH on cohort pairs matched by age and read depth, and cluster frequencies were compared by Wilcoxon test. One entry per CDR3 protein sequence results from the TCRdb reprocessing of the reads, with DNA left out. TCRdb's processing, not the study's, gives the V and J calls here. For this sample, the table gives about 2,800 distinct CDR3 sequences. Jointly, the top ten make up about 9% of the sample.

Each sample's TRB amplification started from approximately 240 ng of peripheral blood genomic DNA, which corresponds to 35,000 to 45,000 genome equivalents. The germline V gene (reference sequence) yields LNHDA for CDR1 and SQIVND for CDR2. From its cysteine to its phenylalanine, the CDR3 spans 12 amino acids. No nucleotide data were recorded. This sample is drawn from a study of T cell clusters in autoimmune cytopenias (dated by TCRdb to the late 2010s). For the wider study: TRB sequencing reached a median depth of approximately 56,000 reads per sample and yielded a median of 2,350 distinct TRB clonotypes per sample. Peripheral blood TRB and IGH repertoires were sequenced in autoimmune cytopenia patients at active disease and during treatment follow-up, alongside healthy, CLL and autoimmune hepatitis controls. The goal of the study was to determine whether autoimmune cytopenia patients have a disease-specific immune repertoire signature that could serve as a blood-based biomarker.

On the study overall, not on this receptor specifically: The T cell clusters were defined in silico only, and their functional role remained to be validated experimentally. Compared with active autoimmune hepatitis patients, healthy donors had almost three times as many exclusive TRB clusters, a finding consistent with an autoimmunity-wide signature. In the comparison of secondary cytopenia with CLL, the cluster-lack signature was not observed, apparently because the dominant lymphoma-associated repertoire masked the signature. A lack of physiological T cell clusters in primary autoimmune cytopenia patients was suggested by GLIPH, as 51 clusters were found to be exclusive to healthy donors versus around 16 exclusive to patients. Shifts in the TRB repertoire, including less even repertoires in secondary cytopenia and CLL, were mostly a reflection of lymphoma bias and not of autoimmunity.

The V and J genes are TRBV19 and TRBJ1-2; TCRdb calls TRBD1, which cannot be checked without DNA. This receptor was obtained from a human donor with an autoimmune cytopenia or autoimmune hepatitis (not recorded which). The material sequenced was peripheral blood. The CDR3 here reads CASYRDRSGYTF.